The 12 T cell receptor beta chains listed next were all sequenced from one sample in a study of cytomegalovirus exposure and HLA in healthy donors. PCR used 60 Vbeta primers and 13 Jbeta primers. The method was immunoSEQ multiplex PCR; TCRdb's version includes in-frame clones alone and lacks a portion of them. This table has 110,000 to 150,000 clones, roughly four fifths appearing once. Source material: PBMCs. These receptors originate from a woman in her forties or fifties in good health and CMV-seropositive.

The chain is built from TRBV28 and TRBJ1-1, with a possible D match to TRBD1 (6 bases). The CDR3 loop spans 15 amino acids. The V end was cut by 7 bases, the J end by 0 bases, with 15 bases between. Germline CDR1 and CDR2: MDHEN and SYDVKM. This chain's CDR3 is CASTQRDTMNTEAFF. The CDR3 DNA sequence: TGTGCCAGCACCCAGCGGGACACCATGAACACTGAAGCTTTCTTT.

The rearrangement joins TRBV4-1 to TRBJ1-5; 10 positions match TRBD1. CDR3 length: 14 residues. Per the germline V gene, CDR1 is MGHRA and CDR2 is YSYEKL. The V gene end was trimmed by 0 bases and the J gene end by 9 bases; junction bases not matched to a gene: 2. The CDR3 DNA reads TGCGCCAGCAGCCAAGAGGGACAGGGGACGCCCCAGCATTTT. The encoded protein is CASSQEGQGTPQHF.

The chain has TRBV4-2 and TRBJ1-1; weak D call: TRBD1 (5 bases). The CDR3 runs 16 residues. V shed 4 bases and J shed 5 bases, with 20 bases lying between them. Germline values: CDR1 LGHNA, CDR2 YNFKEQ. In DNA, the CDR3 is TGTGCCAGCAGCCGATCCACCCCGCCGGGGGTTACTGAAGCTTTCTTT. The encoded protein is CASSRSTPPGVTEAFF.

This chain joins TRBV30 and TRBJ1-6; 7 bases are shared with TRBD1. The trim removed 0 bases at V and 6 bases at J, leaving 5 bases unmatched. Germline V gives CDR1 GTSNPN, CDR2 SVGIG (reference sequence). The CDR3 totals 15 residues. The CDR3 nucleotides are TGTGCCTGGAGTGTACCCGACAGGGCTAATTCACCCCTCCACTTT. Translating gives CAWSVPDRANSPLHF.

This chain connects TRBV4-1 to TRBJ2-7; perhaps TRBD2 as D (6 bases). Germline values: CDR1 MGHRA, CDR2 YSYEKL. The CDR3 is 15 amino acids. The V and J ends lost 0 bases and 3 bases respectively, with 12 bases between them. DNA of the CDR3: TGCGCCAGCAGCCAAGATCCGGGGGAGCACTACGAGCAGTACTTC. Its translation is CASSQDPGEHYEQYF.

Written as DNA, the CDR3 is TGCGCCAGCAGCTTGGATTCACAGGGAAGTGAAAAACTGTTTTTT. Translation gives CASSLDSQGSEKLFF. The chain combines TRBV5-1 with TRBJ1-4, with D maybe TRBD1 (6 bases). Germline V gene lookup returns CDR1 SGHRS and CDR2 YFSETQ. V dropped 0 bases and J dropped 7 bases, with 13 bases sitting between them. This CDR3 contains 15 residues.

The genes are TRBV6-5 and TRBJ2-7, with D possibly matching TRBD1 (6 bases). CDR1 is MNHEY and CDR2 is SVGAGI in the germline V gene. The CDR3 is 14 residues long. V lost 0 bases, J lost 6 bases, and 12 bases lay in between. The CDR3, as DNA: TGTGCCAGCAGTTACTCTAGGACAGCTATCGAGCAGTACTTC. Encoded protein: CASSYSRTAIEQYF.

CDR3 coding DNA: TGTGCCTGGAGTGGAAACGCCGCGGTCCAGCCCCAGCATTTT. Its translation is CAWSGNAAVQPQHF. The rearrangement joins TRBV30 to TRBJ1-5; D gene unclear. This CDR3 has 14 amino acids. Trimming removed 1 base from V and 7 bases from J, with 14 bases in between. In germline, CDR1 is GTSNPN, CDR2 SVGIG (reference sequence).

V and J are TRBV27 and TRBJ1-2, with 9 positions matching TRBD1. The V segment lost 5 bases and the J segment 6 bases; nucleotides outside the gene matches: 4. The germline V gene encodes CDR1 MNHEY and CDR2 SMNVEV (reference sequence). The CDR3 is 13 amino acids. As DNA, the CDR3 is TGTGCCAGCAGTGTGGGGACAGGGAATGGCTACACCTTC. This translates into CASSVGTGNGYTF.

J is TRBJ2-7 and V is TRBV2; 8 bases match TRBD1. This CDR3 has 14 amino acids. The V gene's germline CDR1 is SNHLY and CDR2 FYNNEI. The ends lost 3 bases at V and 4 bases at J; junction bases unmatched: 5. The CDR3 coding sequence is TGTGCCAGCAGTGATCAGGGGGCGCAGTACGAGCAGTACTTC. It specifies CASSDQGAQYEQYF.

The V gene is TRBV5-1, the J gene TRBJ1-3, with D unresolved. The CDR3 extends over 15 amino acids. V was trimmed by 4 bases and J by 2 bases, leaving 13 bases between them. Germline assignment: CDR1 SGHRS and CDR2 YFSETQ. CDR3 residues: CASSPSGGPGNTIYF. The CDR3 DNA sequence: TGCGCCAGCAGCCCTTCCGGCGGCCCTGGAAACACCATATATTTT. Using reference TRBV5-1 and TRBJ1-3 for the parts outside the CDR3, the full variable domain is KAGVTQTPRYLIKTRGQQVTLSCSPISGHRSVSWYQQTPGQGLQFLFEYFSETQRNKGNFPGRFSGRQFSNSRSEMNVSTLELGDSALYLCASSPSGGPGNTIYFGEGSWLTVV.

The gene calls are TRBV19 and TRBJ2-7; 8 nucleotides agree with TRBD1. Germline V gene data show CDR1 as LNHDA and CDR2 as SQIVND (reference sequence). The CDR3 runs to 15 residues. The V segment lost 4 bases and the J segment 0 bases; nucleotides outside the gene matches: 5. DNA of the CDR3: TGTGCCAGTAGTACCGGGACAGGTAACTCCTACGAGCAGTACTTC. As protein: CASSTGTGNSYEQYF.